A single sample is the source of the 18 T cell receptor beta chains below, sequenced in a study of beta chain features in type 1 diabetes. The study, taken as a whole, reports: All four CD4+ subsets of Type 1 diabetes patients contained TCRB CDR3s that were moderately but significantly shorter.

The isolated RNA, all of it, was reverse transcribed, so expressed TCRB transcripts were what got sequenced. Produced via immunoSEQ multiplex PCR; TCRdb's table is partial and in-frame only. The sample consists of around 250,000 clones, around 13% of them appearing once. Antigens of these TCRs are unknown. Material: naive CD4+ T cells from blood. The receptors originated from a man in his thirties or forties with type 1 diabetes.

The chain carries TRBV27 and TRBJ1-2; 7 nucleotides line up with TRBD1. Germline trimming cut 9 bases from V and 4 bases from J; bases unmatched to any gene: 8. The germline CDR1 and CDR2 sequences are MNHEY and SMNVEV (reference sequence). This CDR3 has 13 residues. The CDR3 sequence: CASSQGGGYGYTF. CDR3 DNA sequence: TGTGCCAGTTCCCAAGGGGGCGGCTATGGCTACACCTTC.

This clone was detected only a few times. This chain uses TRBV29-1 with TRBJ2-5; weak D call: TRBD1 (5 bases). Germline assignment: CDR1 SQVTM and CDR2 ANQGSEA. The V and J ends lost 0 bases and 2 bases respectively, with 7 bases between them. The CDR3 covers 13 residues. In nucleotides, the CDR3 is TGCAGCGTTGAAGAGACAGTACAAGAGACCCAGTACTTC. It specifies CSVEETVQETQYF.

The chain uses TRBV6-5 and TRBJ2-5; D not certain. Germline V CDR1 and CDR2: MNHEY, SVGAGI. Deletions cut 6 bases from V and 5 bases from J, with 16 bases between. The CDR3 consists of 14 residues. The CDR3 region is CASRPADGSETQYF. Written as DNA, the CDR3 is TGTGCCAGCAGACCTGCTGACGGGTCGGAGACCCAGTACTTC.

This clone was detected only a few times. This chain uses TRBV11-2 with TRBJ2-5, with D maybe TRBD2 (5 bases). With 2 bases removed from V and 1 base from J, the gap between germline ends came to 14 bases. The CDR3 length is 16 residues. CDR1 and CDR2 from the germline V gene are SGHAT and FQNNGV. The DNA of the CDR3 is TGTGCCAGCAGCTTAAGTTTGGCGGGTACCCAAGAGACCCAGTACTTC. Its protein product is CASSLSLAGTQETQYF.

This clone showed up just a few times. DNA of the CDR3: TGCAGCGTTGGGGAAACAGGGATCTATGGCTACACCTTC. The encoded protein is CSVGETGIYGYTF. The V gene is TRBV29-1, the J gene TRBJ1-2; a weak D match, TRBD1 (6 bases). Trimming left V 4 bases short and J 4 bases short, with 13 bases between. CDR1 SQVTM and CDR2 ANQGSEA come from the germline V gene. CDR3 length: 13 amino acids. Combining the CDR3 with reference TRBV29-1 and TRBJ1-2 gives the whole variable domain SAVISQKPSRDICQRGTSLTIQCQVDSQVTMMFWYRQQPGQSLTLIATANQGSEATYESGFVIDKFPISRPNLTFSTLTVSNMSPEDSSIYLCSVGETGIYGYTFGSGTRLTVV.

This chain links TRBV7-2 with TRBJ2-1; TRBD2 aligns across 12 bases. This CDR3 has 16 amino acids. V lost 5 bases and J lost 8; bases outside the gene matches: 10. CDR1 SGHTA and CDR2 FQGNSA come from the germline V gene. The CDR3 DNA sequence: TGTGCCAGCAGCACGTCTAGCGGGAGGGCCAATCATGAGCAGTTCTTC. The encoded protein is CASSTSSGRANHEQFF.

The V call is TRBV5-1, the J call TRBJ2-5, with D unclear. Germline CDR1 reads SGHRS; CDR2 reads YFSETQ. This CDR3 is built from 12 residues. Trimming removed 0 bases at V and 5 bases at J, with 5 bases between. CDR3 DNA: TGCGCCAGCAGCTTGGACGGGGAGACCCAGTACTTC. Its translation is CASSLDGETQYF.

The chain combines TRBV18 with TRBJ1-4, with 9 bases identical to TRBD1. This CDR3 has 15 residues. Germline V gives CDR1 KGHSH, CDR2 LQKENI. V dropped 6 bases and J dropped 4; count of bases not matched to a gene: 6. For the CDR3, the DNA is TGTGCCAGCTCCCCGGACAGGGGCTATAATGAAAAACTGTTTTTT. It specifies CASSPDRGYNEKLFF.

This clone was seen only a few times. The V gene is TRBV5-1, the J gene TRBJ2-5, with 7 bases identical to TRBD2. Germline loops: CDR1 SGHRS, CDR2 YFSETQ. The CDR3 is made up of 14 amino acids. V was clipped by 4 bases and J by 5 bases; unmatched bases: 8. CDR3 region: CASSPGTIGETQYF. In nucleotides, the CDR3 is TGCGCCAGCAGCCCCGGGACTATAGGGGAGACCCAGTACTTC.

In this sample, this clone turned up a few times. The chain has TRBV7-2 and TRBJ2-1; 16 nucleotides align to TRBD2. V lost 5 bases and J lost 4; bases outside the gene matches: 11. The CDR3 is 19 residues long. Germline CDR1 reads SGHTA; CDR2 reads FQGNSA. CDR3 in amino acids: CASSATGTSGRASYNEQFF. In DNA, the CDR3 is TGTGCCAGCAGCGCAACCGGGACTAGCGGGAGGGCCTCTTACAATGAGCAGTTCTTC. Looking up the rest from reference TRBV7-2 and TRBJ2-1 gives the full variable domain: GAGVSQSPSNKVTEKGKDVELRCDPISGHTALYWYRQSLGQGLEFLIYFQGNSAPDKSGLPSDRFSAERTGGSVSTLTIQRTQQEDSAVYLCASSATGTSGRASYNEQFFGPGTRLTVL.

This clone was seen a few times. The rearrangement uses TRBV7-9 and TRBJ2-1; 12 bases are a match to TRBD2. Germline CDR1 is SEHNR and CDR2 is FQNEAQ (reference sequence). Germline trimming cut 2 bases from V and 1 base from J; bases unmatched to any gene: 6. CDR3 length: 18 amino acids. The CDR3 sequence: CASSLSSGRARSYNEQFF. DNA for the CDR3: TGTGCCAGCAGCTTATCTAGCGGGAGGGCCAGGTCCTACAATGAGCAGTTCTTC.

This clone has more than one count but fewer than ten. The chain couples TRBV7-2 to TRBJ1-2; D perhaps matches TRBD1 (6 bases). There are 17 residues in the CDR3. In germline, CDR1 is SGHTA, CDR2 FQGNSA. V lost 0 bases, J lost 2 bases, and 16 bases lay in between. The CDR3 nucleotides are TGTGCCAGCAGCTTAGCAGCGGGGGCTCCCCCCAACTATGGCTACACCTTC. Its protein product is CASSLAAGAPPNYGYTF.

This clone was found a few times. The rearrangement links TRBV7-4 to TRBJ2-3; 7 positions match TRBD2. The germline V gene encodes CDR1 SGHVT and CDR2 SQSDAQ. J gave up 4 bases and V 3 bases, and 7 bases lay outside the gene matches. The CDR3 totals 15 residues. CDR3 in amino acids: CASSLGTSDADTQYF. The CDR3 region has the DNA TGTGCCAGCAGCTTGGGAACTAGCGATGCAGATACGCAGTATTTT.

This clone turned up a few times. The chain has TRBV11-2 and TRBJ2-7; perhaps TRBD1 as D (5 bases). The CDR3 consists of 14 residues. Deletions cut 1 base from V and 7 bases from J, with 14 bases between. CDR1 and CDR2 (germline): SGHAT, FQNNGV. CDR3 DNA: TGTGCCAGCAGCTTAGTAAGGGGTTCACGGGAGCAGTACTTC. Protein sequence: CASSLVRGSREQYF. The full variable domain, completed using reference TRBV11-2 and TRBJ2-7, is EAGVAQSPRYKIIEKRQSVAFWCNPISGHATLYWYQQILGQGPKLLIQFQNNGVVDDSQLPKDRFSAERLKGVDSTLKIQPAKLEDSAVYLCASSLVRGSREQYFGPGTRLTVT.

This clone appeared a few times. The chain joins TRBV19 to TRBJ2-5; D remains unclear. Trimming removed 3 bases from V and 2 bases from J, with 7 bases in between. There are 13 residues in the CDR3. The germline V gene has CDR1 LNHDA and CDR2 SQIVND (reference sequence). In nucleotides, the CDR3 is TGTGCCAGTAGTATCCCACAGCAAGAGACCCAGTACTTC. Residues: CASSIPQQETQYF.

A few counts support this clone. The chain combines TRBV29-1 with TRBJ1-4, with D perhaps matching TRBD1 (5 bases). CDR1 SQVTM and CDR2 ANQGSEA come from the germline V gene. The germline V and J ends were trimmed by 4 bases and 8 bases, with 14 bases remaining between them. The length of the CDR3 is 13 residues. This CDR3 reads CSVGGVQGEKLFF. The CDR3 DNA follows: TGCAGCGTTGGGGGGGTCCAGGGCGAAAAACTGTTTTTT.

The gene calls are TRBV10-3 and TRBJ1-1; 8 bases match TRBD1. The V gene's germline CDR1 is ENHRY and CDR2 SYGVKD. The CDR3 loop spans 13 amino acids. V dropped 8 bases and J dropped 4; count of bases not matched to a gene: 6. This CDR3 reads CAIVDRESTEAFF. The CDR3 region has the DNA TGTGCCATCGTGGACAGGGAGAGCACTGAAGCTTTCTTT.

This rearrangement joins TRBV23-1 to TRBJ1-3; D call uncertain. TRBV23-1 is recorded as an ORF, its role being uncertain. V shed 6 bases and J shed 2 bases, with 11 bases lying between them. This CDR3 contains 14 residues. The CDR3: CASSPELAGNTIYF. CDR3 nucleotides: TGCGCCAGCAGCCCCGAGTTGGCTGGAAACACCATATATTTT.